The 19 T cell receptor beta chains below were found in one sample sequenced in a study of T-cell reconstitution after alpha-beta-depleted transplantation in children. Preparation of the TCRbeta library involved a method that used unique molecular identifiers. MiXCR was run by TCRdb on the PCR reads, yielding one entry per CDR3 protein. The sample records almost 250,000 distinct CDR3 sequences, around 25% being singletons. The specimen was PBMCs, collected before TCRalphabeta/CD19-depleted stem cell transplant. The receptors come from a girl aged 2-9 years with Fanconi anemia, due to receive a stem cell transplant.

This clonotype was seen more than once but under ten times. This chain joins TRBV18 and TRBJ2-7; 7 bases match TRBD1. V was clipped by 3 bases and J by 3 bases; unmatched bases: 2. This CDR3 comprises 13 residues. Germline-derived CDR1 and CDR2 are KGHSH and LQKENI. The CDR3 sequence: CASSPDRDYEQYF. The CDR3 coding sequence is TGTGCCAGCTCACCCGACAGGGACTACGAGCAGTACTTC.

V and J are TRBV20-1 and TRBJ2-7; D is unclear. There are 11 residues in the CDR3. Trimming stripped 5 bases from V and 3 bases from J, with 8 bases between. Germline V CDR1 and CDR2: DFQATT, SNEGSKA (reference sequence). CDR3 sequence (DNA): TGCAGTGCTCGTCTGGGCTACGAGCAGTACTTC. This codes for CSARLGYEQYF.

In its sample, this clonotype was seen once. V usage is TRBV20-1 and J usage is TRBJ2-7; the D is unclear. V was cut by 3 bases and J by 0 bases, with 12 bases left in between. The germline gives CDR1 DFQATT, CDR2 SNEGSKA (reference sequence). CDR3 length equals 14 residues. CDR3 loop: CSASAGSSSYEQYF. CDR3 in DNA: TGCAGTGCTAGTGCCGGATCTAGCTCCTACGAGCAGTACTTC.

The chain links TRBV4-2 to TRBJ2-2, with 13 bases fitting TRBD2. The CDR3 contains 18 residues. Germline V lookup: CDR1 LGHNA, CDR2 YNFKEQ. Trimming cost V 4 bases and J 2 bases; bases outside gene matches: 7. CDR3 in DNA: TGTGCCAGCAGCCGCCCGGAGGGACTAGCGGGAAACACCGGGGAGCTGTTTTTT. It yields the protein CASSRPEGLAGNTGELFF.

This clonotype was recorded many times. V gene TRBV29-1 combines with J gene TRBJ2-7, with 7 bases identical to TRBD1. The CDR3 extends over 14 amino acids. With 2 bases clipped from V and 4 bases from J, the junction kept 8 bases outside the gene matches. Germline assignment: CDR1 SQVTM and CDR2 ANQGSEA. The CDR3 region is CSVELRGQPYEQYF. CDR3 in DNA: TGCAGCGTTGAACTCAGGGGACAGCCTTACGAGCAGTACTTC.

V usage is TRBV20-1 and J usage is TRBJ2-7; 11 bases line up with TRBD2. J was trimmed by 4 bases and V by 6 bases; bases with no gene match: 5. The germline V gene encodes CDR1 DFQATT and CDR2 SNEGSKA (reference sequence). CDR3 size: 13 residues. The CDR3 loop reads CSAVGLAAYEQYF. CDR3 sequence (DNA): TGCAGTGCCGTGGGACTAGCGGCATACGAGCAGTACTTC.

This clonotype was recorded a few times. The chain recombines TRBV28 with TRBJ2-7, with 7 bases identical to TRBD2. Trimming cost V 6 bases and J 1 base; bases outside gene matches: 6. The CDR3 is 14 amino acids. The germline CDR1 and CDR2 sequences are MDHEN and SYDVKM. In DNA form, the CDR3 reads TGTGCCAGCAGCCCCGCGGGGGTGTCCTACGAGCAGTACTTC. This codes for CASSPAGVSYEQYF.

V and J are TRBV6-6 and TRBJ2-7; TRBD1 is a possible D gene (6 bases). V gave up 5 bases and J gave up 3 bases, with 14 bases separating them. Germline CDR1 is MNHNY and CDR2 is SVGAGI (reference sequence). The CDR3 extends over 14 amino acids. CDR3 nucleotides: TGTGCCAGCAGTACTACCGAGACAGGCTACGAGCAGTACTTC. Amino acid sequence: CASSTTETGYEQYF.

V usage is TRBV7-9 and J usage is TRBJ2-7; D is unresolved. The CDR3 has 14 residues. Germline loops: CDR1 SEHNR, CDR2 FQNEAQ (reference sequence). Trimming pared 1 base from V and 6 bases from J, leaving 13 bases between. This CDR3 reads CASSLVQHPFEQYF. CDR3 bases: TGTGCCAGCAGCTTAGTACAGCACCCTTTCGAGCAGTACTTC. Combining the CDR3 with reference TRBV7-9 and TRBJ2-7 gives the whole variable domain DTGVSQNPRHKITKRGQNVTFRCDPISEHNRLYWYRQTLGQGPEFLTYFQNEAQLEKSRLLSDRFSAERPKGSFSTLEIQRTEQGDSAMYLCASSLVQHPFEQYFGPGTRLTVT.

Remarks on this clonotype: Here the CDR3 omits its conserved ending phenylalanine or tryptophan, so a read error is the likely source. The chain combines TRBV7-2 with TRBJ2-5; 15 bases line up with TRBD2. Germline CDR1 is SGHTA and CDR2 is FQGNSA. The CDR3 has 20 amino acids. The ends lost 2 bases at V and 2 bases at J; junction bases unmatched: 12. CDR3 nucleotides: TGTGCCAGCAGCTTACGCGGAAAAAGCGGACTAGCGGGAGGGCAAGAGACCCAGTACTAC. This gives the protein CASSLRGKSGLAGGQETQYY.

Ten or more counts support this clonotype. The CDR3 region has the DNA TGTGCCAGCAGTTATTCAGGAGAGTTCTACAATGAGCAGTTCTTC. Residues: CASSYSGEFYNEQFF. The chain employs TRBV6-5 and TRBJ2-1; D remains unclear. The CDR3 has 15 amino acids. CDR1 is MNHEY, CDR2 SVGAGI, per germline. Trimming cost V 3 bases and J 3 bases, with 12 bases left between them.

The genes are TRBV27 and TRBJ2-6; D gene uncertain. The germline gives CDR1 MNHEY, CDR2 SMNVEV (reference sequence). Between the trimmed V and J ends, which lost 4 bases and 6 bases, there was a span of 10 bases. The CDR3 has 14 residues. CDR3 bases: TGTGCCAGCAGTTGGGATATAGAGGCCAACGTCCTGACTTTC. It translates to CASSWDIEANVLTF.

The chain recombines TRBV9 with TRBJ2-1; D ambiguous. Trimming cost V 0 bases and J 2 bases, with 12 bases left between them. The CDR3 has 16 residues. The germline V gene has CDR1 SGDLS and CDR2 YYNGEE. DNA of the CDR3: TGTGCCAGCAGCGTAGGGGTCCCCTCGCCCTACAATGAGCAGTTCTTC. The encoded protein is CASSVGVPSPYNEQFF.

This clonotype was observed a handful of times. This chain links TRBV13 with TRBJ2-1; 7 nucleotides line up with TRBD1. The germline gives CDR1 PRHDT, CDR2 FYEKMQ (reference sequence). V shed 5 bases and J 6 bases; nucleotides not matched to a gene: 34. The CDR3 spans 23 residues. The CDR3 sequence is CASSGSPGQVQFPSSVSFNEQFF. The CDR3 DNA reads TGTGCCAGCAGCGGGAGCCCTGGACAGGTCCAATTTCCTTCATCAGTTTCTTTCAATGAGCAGTTCTTC.

This clonotype was seen ten or more times. This chain joins TRBV27 and TRBJ2-1; 7 bases fit TRBD1. After removal of 3 bases from V and 4 bases from J, the junction contained 9 bases not matched to a gene. The CDR3 is made up of 16 amino acids. CDR1 is MNHEY and CDR2 is SMNVEV in the germline V gene (reference sequence). CDR3 in amino acids: CASSLTPTTGYNEQFF. CDR3 DNA sequence: TGTGCCAGCAGTTTGACTCCCACGACAGGGTACAATGAGCAGTTCTTC.

This clonotype was counted at least ten times. The chain joins TRBV29-1 to TRBJ2-3, with TRBD1 matching over 9 bases. In germline, CDR1 is SQVTM, CDR2 ANQGSEA. V gave up 3 bases and J gave up 2 bases; unmatched junction bases: 15. CDR3 length equals 18 residues. The CDR3 loop is CSVDRGTGSRDYTDTQYF. DNA for the CDR3: TGCAGCGTTGATCGGGGGACAGGGTCAAGGGATTACACAGATACGCAGTATTTT.

This clonotype was observed many times. The chain links TRBV28 to TRBJ1-5; D call uncertain. Germline-derived CDR1 and CDR2 are MDHEN and SYDVKM. Trimming removed 4 bases at V and 2 bases at J, with 6 bases between. This CDR3 region has 13 residues. The DNA for the CDR3 is TGTGCCAGCAGTTCAGTTGGCAATCAGCCCCAGCATTTT. Amino acids: CASSSVGNQPQHF.

A note on this clonotype: A much larger clone is a single base away; this may be a read error. The CDR3 DNA is TGCGCCAGCAGCGGGACAGGGTTCTACGAGCAGTACTTC. This codes for CASSGTGFYEQYF. The gene calls are TRBV5-1 and TRBJ2-7; 9 positions agree with TRBD1. The germline V gene encodes CDR1 SGHRS and CDR2 YFSETQ. Unmatched junction bases numbered 2, after V lost 4 bases and J lost 3 bases. The CDR3 is 13 amino acids.

The chain couples TRBV27 to TRBJ2-7; unclear D gene. The CDR3 is made up of 13 amino acids. The V gene lost 5 bases and the J gene lost 5 bases, with 13 bases spanning the gap. Germline V gene sequence: CDR1 MNHEY, CDR2 SMNVEV (reference sequence). The CDR3 DNA is TGTGCCAGCAGTCCCCTAACTTGGGACGAGCAGTACTTC. Its translation: CASSPLTWDEQYF.